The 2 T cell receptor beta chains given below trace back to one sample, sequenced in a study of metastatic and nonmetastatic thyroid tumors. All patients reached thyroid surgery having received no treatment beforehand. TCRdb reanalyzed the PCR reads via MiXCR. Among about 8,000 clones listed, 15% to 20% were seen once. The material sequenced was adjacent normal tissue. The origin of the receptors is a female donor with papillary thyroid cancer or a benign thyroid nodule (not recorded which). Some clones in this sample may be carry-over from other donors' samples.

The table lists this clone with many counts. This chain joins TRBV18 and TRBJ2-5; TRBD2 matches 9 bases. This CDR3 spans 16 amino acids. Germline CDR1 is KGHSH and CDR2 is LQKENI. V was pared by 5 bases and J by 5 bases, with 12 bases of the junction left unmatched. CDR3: CASSASGGRLGETQYF. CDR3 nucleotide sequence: TGTGCCAGCTCAGCGAGCGGGGGGCGTCTCGGGGAGACCCAGTACTTC.

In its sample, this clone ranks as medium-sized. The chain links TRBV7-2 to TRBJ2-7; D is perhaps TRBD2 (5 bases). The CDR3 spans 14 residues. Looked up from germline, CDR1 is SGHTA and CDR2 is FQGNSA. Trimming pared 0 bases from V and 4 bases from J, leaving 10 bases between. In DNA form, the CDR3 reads TGTGCCAGCAGCTTAGCCGGGGTGGCGTACGAGCAGTACTTC. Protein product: CASSLAGVAYEQYF.